The 31 T cell receptor beta chains presented below share a single source sample, sequenced in a study of CD8 T cells in Susac syndrome. The authors reverse transcribed roughly 0.45 to 1 ug RNA with random hexamers. TCRdb analysed the immunoSEQ multiplex PCR reads with MiXCR anew, one entry per CDR3 protein. The sample carries approximately 120,000 distinct CDR3 sequences, 95% to 98% recorded once. The sample comprised CD4+ T cells from PBMCs. The receptors come from a human donor in good health.

The chain uses TRBV19 and TRBJ2-7; 7 positions agree with TRBD2. This CDR3 region has 13 residues. V was clipped by 3 bases and J by 5 bases; unmatched bases: 4. Germline V CDR1 and CDR2: LNHDA, SQIVND (reference sequence). The CDR3 sequence: CASSIAGVHEQYF. In DNA form, the CDR3 reads TGTGCCAGTAGTATCGCGGGAGTCCACGAGCAGTACTTC.

The rearrangement uses TRBV5-4 and TRBJ2-5, with TRBD1 matching over 10 bases. The germline CDR1 and CDR2 sequences are SGHNT and YYREEE (reference sequence). There are 15 residues in the CDR3. Unmatched junction bases numbered 8, after V lost 4 bases and J lost 5 bases. This CDR3 reads CASSKPGQGTETQYF. Here the CDR3 DNA reads TGTGCCAGCAGCAAACCGGGACAGGGGACGGAGACCCAGTACTTC.

The genes are TRBV6-5 and TRBJ2-1; TRBD2 matches 7 bases. The germline CDR1 and CDR2 sequences are MNHEY and SVGAGI. The length of the CDR3 is 17 residues. V shed 1 base and J 3 bases; nucleotides not matched to a gene: 9. The CDR3 DNA reads as TGTGCCAGCAGTTACTACCAGACTAGCCCACTCTACAATGAGCAGTTCTTC. Protein: CASSYYQTSPLYNEQFF.

The rearrangement joins TRBV5-4 to TRBJ1-2; D is possibly TRBD1 (5 bases). V lost 4 bases and J lost 5, with 15 bases in between. This CDR3 has 14 amino acids. Germline V gene sequence: CDR1 SGHNT, CDR2 YYREEE (reference sequence). CDR3 nucleotide sequence: TGTGCCAGCAGCGACGCCGGGGGACTTTATGGCTACACCTTC. This codes for CASSDAGGLYGYTF.

The rearrangement links TRBV29-1 to TRBJ2-5; D ambiguous. V lost 6 bases and J 5 bases, leaving 1 base between the germline ends. The CDR3 runs 8 residues. CDR1 is SQVTM, CDR2 ANQGSEA, per germline. The CDR3 DNA follows: TGCAGCGTGGAGACCCAGTACTTC. The encoded protein is CSVETQYF. Using reference TRBV29-1 and TRBJ2-5 for the parts outside the CDR3, the full variable domain is SAVISQKPSRDICQRGTSLTIQCQVDSQVTMMFWYRQQPGQSLTLIATANQGSEATYESGFVIDKFPISRPNLTFSTLTVSNMSPEDSSIYLCSVETQYFGPGTRLLVL.

The chain combines TRBV27 with TRBJ1-3; no definite D call. Trimming took off 2 bases at V and 0 bases at J, with 14 bases between the two ends. Germline V gene data show CDR1 as MNHEY and CDR2 as SMNVEV (reference sequence). The CDR3 is made up of 17 amino acids. The CDR3 nucleotides are TGTGCCAGCAGTTTAAATGCCGCTGGGCACTCTGGAAACACCATATATTTT. Protein sequence: CASSLNAAGHSGNTIYF.

V is TRBV30 and J is TRBJ2-7; D is possibly TRBD2 (5 bases). Germline V gene sequence: CDR1 GTSNPN, CDR2 SVGIG (reference sequence). The CDR3 loop spans 14 amino acids. V was shortened by 3 bases and J by 6 bases, with 18 bases between the two germline ends. The CDR3 loop is CAWSDKRSASEQYF. The CDR3 DNA reads as TGTGCCTGGAGCGACAAGCGTAGCGCGTCCGAGCAGTACTTC.

The V and J genes are TRBV7-3 and TRBJ2-3; unclear D gene. The CDR3 runs to 14 residues. The germline V and J ends were trimmed by 1 base and 2 bases, with 7 bases remaining between them. CDR1 SGHTA and CDR2 FQGTGA come from the germline V gene. As DNA, the CDR3 is TGTGCCAGCAGCTTAAGGCCTAACACAGATACGCAGTATTTT. Protein product: CASSLRPNTDTQYF.

CDR3 sequence: CSVRGQAYEQYF. CDR3 DNA: TGCAGCGTGCGGGGACAGGCCTACGAGCAGTACTTC. V gene TRBV29-1 combines with J gene TRBJ2-7; 8 nucleotides match TRBD1. Unmatched junction bases numbered 3, after V lost 6 bases and J lost 2 bases. Germline V gene data show CDR1 as SQVTM and CDR2 as ANQGSEA. This CDR3 has 12 residues.

J is TRBJ2-2 and V is TRBV4-3; D is unclear. V dropped 0 bases and J dropped 7 bases, with 6 bases sitting between them. The CDR3 extends over 13 amino acids. Germline V gene lookup returns CDR1 LGHNA and CDR2 YSLEER. Written as DNA, the CDR3 is TGCGCCAGCAGCCAAGAGGGCCGCGGGGAGCTGTTTTTT. Translation: CASSQEGRGELFF.

The CDR3 nucleotides read TGCAGTGCTAGAGATCGTCAGGACATCTATGGCTACACCTTC. The encoded protein is CSARDRQDIYGYTF. The chain uses TRBV20-1 and TRBJ1-2; TRBD1 is a possible D gene (5 bases). Germline CDR1 is DFQATT and CDR2 is SNEGSKA (reference sequence). The CDR3 consists of 14 residues. Trimming removed 0 bases at V and 4 bases at J, with 12 bases between.

About this clonotype: A junction end diverges from the germline sequence, so it may reflect a read error. The chain has TRBV9 and TRBJ2-1; 12 bases match TRBD2. Germline V CDR1 and CDR2: SGDLS, YYNGEE. This CDR3 has 20 amino acids. CDR3 protein: CASSPRPGTSGLVQNNEQFF. The CDR3 nucleotides read TGTGCCAGCAGCCCCAGGCCCGGGACTAGCGGGCTTGTCCAGAACAATGAACAGTTCTTC. Full variable domain (rest looked up from reference TRBV9 and TRBJ2-1): DSGVTQTPKHLITATGQRVTLRCSPRSGDLSVYWYQQSLDQGLQFLIQYYNGEERAKGNILERFSAQQFPDLHSELNLSSLELGDSALYFCASSPRPGTSGLVQNNEQFFGPGTRLTVL.

J is TRBJ2-3 and V is TRBV29-1, with D perhaps TRBD2 (5 bases). Trimming shortened V by 3 bases and J by 2 bases, and 6 bases separated the two germline ends. Germline V gene data show CDR1 as SQVTM and CDR2 as ANQGSEA. The CDR3 spans 12 residues. The CDR3 protein is CSVDGDTDTQYF. The CDR3 nucleotides are TGCAGCGTTGACGGGGACACAGATACGCAGTATTTT.

This sequence joins TRBV2 and TRBJ1-2; no firm D call. Trimming left V 2 bases short and J 3 bases short, with 1 base between. Germline V gene data show CDR1 as SNHLY and CDR2 as FYNNEI. There are 11 residues in the CDR3. CDR3 in DNA: TGTGCCAGCAGTGAACACTATGGCTACACCTTC. This translates into CASSEHYGYTF.

This clonotype occurred once. The chain employs TRBV13 and TRBJ2-7, with 9 nucleotides matching TRBD2. Germline-derived CDR1 and CDR2 are PRHDT and FYEKMQ (reference sequence). J lost 7 bases, V lost 5 bases, and 12 bases had no gene match. The CDR3 length is 15 residues. CDR3 amino acids: CASSRDVAGGWEQYF. As DNA, the CDR3 is TGTGCCAGCAGCCGAGACGTTGCGGGAGGGTGGGAGCAGTACTTC.

The CDR3 nucleotides read TGTGCCAGCAGCACAGGGGGCGGTTTATGGGAGACCCAGTACTTC. Protein product: CASSTGGGLWETQYF. This chain connects TRBV28 to TRBJ2-5; 9 bases agree with TRBD1. From germline, CDR1 is MDHEN and CDR2 SYDVKM. V trimming: 6 bases; J trimming: 5 bases; junction bases outside the gene matches: 10. The CDR3 totals 15 residues.

The chain carries TRBV3-1 and TRBJ2-5, with 13 bases lining up with TRBD2. CDR1 LGHDT and CDR2 YNNKEL come from the germline V gene (reference sequence). V lost 4 bases and J lost 4; bases outside the gene matches: 6. The CDR3 contains 16 residues. The CDR3 DNA follows: TGTGCCAGCAGCCTGAGGACTAGCGGGAGAACAGAGACCCAGTACTTC. This encodes CASSLRTSGRTETQYF.

The rearrangement joins TRBV5-1 to TRBJ2-7; D uncertain. V lost 5 bases and J 2 bases, leaving 14 bases between the germline ends. CDR1 SGHRS and CDR2 YFSETQ come from the germline V gene. The length of the CDR3 is 14 residues. CDR3: CASRTASGTYEQYF. In nucleotides, the CDR3 is TGCGCCAGCAGAACCGCGAGTGGAACCTACGAGCAGTACTTC.

This rearrangement joins TRBV9 to TRBJ2-2; 7 positions match TRBD1. The trim removed 0 bases at V and 3 bases at J, leaving 5 bases unmatched. Germline CDR1 SGDLS, CDR2 YYNGEE. The CDR3 consists of 16 residues. The CDR3 protein is CASSVGGQSYTGELFF. CDR3 DNA sequence: TGTGCCAGCAGCGTAGGGGGACAGAGTTACACCGGGGAGCTGTTTTTT.

The rearrangement uses TRBV9 and TRBJ1-5; no clear D gene. Germline values: CDR1 SGDLS, CDR2 YYNGEE. The CDR3 has 14 residues. V was cut by 4 bases and J by 6 bases, with 14 bases left in between. The CDR3 loop is CASSLGPPGQPQHF. The CDR3 DNA is TGTGCCAGCAGCCTCGGGCCTCCCGGTCAGCCCCAGCATTTT.

The chain carries TRBV12-3 or TRBV12-4 and TRBJ2-1; TRBD2 matches at 10 bases. With V trimmed by 6 bases and J by 4 bases, 3 bases remained unmatched. The CDR3 is 14 amino acids. In DNA, the CDR3 is TGTGCCAGCAGCATAGCGGGGGGTTACAATGAGCAGTTCTTC. Its translation: CASSIAGGYNEQFF.

The chain employs TRBV12-3 or TRBV12-4 and TRBJ2-7; the D is unclear. This CDR3 has 10 amino acids. Trimming took 8 bases from V and 3 from J, leaving 5 bases between them. The CDR3 here is CASGNYEQYF. CDR3 coding DNA: TGTGCCAGCGGGAACTACGAGCAGTACTTC.

As concerns this clonotype: At one end, the junction sequence differs from germline, possibly due to a read error. The chain carries TRBV19 and TRBJ2-4, with unresolved D. CDR1 is LNHDA and CDR2 is SQIVND in the germline V gene (reference sequence). The CDR3 has 11 residues. The CDR3 nucleotides read TGTGCCAGTAGTAACCGGCCTCCGTGGGACTTC. Protein: CASSNRPPWDF.

This clonotype was found once. This rearrangement joins TRBV12-3 or TRBV12-4 to TRBJ2-1, with no clear D. Trimming shortened V by 5 bases and J by 8 bases, and 7 bases separated the two germline ends. CDR3 size: 11 residues. CDR3 sequence (DNA): TGTGCCAGCAGTCCCGAGGATGAGCAGTTCTTC. Translation gives CASSPEDEQFF.

V and J are TRBV20-1 and TRBJ1-5, with D tentatively TRBD1 (5 bases). This CDR3 contains 13 residues. Germline V lookup: CDR1 DFQATT, CDR2 SNEGSKA (reference sequence). V was cut by 2 bases and J by 4 bases, with 9 bases left in between. The CDR3 loop is CSARRGENQPQHF. CDR3 DNA sequence: TGCAGTGCTAGACGGGGGGAGAATCAGCCCCAGCATTTT.

V usage is TRBV5-1 and J usage is TRBJ1-4; perhaps TRBD1 as D (5 bases). V gave up 4 bases and J gave up 5 bases, with 15 bases separating them. CDR1 is SGHRS and CDR2 is YFSETQ in the germline V gene. This CDR3 spans 15 amino acids. This CDR3 reads CASSRDPGSNEKLFF. The CDR3 DNA reads as TGCGCCAGCAGCCGGGACCCAGGTTCCAATGAAAAACTGTTTTTT. Variable domain in full (rest from reference TRBV5-1 and TRBJ1-4): KAGVTQTPRYLIKTRGQQVTLSCSPISGHRSVSWYQQTPGQGLQFLFEYFSETQRNKGNFPGRFSGRQFSNSRSEMNVSTLELGDSALYLCASSRDPGSNEKLFFGSGTQLSVL.

This clonotype was recorded only once. This chain uses TRBV5-1 with TRBJ2-7; 11 bases align to TRBD2. V lost 5 bases to trimming and J lost 2 bases; unmatched junction nucleotides: 15. Germline-derived CDR1 and CDR2 are SGHRS and YFSETQ. This CDR3 has 18 residues. CDR3 DNA sequence: TGCGCCAGCAGGTTGACACACTCCGGGACTAGCGGTACCTACGAGCAGTACTTC. As protein: CASRLTHSGTSGTYEQYF. The whole variable domain, remainder taken from reference TRBV5-1 and TRBJ2-7, is KAGVTQTPRYLIKTRGQQVTLSCSPISGHRSVSWYQQTPGQGLQFLFEYFSETQRNKGNFPGRFSGRQFSNSRSEMNVSTLELGDSALYLCASRLTHSGTSGTYEQYFGPGTRLTVT.

The chain's CDR3 is CASSSDALAGYNEQFF. CDR3 coding DNA: TGTGCCAGCAGTTCCGACGCACTAGCGGGGTACAATGAGCAGTTCTTC. The genes are TRBV6-5 and TRBJ2-1; 10 bases fit TRBD2. Unmatched junction bases numbered 7, after V lost 4 bases and J lost 4 bases. The CDR3 is 16 amino acids. Germline V lookup: CDR1 MNHEY, CDR2 SVGAGI.

This chain uses TRBV24-1 with TRBJ2-1; D call uncertain. With 5 bases removed from V and 7 bases from J, the gap between germline ends came to 8 bases. The germline V gene has CDR1 KGHDR and CDR2 SFDVKD. This CDR3 comprises 12 residues. Written as DNA, the CDR3 is TGTGCCACCAGTGGGAGAGGAAATGAGCAGTTCTTC. Amino acid sequence: CATSGRGNEQFF.

V is TRBV11-2 and J is TRBJ2-5; TRBD1 matches 8 bases. The CDR3 extends over 14 amino acids. The junction had 4 bases not matched to a gene; V was cut back by 4 bases and J by 3 bases. Germline V lookup: CDR1 SGHAT, CDR2 FQNNGV. The CDR3 loop reads CASSSNRGKETQYF. The CDR3 DNA reads as TGTGCCAGCAGCTCAAACAGGGGGAAAGAGACCCAGTACTTC.

In this sample, this clonotype turned up once. The rearrangement links TRBV5-1 to TRBJ1-6, with 7 bases lining up with TRBD1. The CDR3 covers 16 residues. With V trimmed by 4 bases and J by 7 bases, 11 bases remained unmatched. CDR1 and CDR2 from the germline V gene are SGHRS and YFSETQ. The CDR3 is CASSDRTGGTNSPLHF. Here the CDR3 DNA reads TGCGCCAGCAGCGATAGGACAGGTGGGACGAATTCACCCCTCCACTTT.